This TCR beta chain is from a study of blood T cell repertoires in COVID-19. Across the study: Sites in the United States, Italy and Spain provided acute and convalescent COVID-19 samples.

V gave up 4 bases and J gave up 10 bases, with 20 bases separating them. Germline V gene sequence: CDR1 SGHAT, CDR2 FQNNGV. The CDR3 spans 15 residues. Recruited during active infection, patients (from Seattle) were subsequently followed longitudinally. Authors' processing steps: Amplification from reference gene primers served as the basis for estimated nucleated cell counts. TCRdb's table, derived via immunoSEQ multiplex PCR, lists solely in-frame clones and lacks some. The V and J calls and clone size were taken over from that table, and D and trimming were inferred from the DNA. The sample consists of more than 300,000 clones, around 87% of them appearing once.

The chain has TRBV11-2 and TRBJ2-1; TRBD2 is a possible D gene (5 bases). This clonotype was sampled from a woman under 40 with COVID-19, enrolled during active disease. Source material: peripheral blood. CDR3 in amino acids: CASSSHEGRRPEQFF. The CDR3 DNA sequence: TGTGCCAGCAGCTCCCATGAGGGTCGGAGACCCGAGCAGTTCTTC.